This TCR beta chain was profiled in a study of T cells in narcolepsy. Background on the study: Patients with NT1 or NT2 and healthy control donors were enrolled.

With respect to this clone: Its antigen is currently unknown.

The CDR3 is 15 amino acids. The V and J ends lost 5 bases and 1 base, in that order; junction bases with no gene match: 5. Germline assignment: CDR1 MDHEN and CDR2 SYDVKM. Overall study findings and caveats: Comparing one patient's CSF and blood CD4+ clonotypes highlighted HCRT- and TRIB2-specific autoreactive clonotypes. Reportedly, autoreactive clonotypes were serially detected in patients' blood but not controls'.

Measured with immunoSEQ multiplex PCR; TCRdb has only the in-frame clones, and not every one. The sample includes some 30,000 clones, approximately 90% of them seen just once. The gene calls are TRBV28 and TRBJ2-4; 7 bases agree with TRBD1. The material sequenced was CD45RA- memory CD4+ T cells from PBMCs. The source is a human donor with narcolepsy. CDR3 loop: CASSEQGTAKNIQYF. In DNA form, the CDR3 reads TGTGCCAGCAGTGAACAGGGGACGGCCAAAAACATTCAGTACTTC.